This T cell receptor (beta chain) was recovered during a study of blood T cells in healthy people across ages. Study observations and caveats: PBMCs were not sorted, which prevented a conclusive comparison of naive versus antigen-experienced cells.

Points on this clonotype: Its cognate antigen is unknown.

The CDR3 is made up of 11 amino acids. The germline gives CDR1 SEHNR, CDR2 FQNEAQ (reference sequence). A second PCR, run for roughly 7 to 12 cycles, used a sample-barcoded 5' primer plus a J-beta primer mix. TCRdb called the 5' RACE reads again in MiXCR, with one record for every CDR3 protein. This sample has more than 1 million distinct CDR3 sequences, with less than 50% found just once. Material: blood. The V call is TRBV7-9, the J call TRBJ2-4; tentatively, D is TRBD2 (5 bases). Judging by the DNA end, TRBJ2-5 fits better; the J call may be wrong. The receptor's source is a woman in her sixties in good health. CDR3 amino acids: CASIPGETQYF. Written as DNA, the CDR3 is TGTGCCAGCATCCCGGGGGAGACCCAGTACTTC.